This record looks at one T cell receptor (beta chain) sequence and its context. Its antigen is not known. This specimen comes from a study of cytomegalovirus exposure and HLA in healthy donors. Overall study results and limits: One variant, a missense change in DCLRE1C, was linked in a later analysis to TCR beta V- and J-gene trimming. The authors enumerated roughly 160 TCR beta chains as linked to cytomegalovirus.

The ends lost 2 bases at V and 3 bases at J; junction bases unmatched: 4. The germline V gene has CDR1 SGHTA and CDR2 FQGTGA. The CDR3 runs 14 residues. Primers for the PCR totalled 60 Vbeta and 13 Jbeta. The method was immunoSEQ multiplex PCR; TCRdb's version includes in-frame clones alone and lacks a portion of them. Here the sample spans 90,000 to 120,000 clones, approximately 76% being singletons. The material sequenced was PBMCs. The clonotype originates from a man aged 18-30 years in good health and CMV-seronegative. The chain joins TRBV7-3 to TRBJ2-7; 7 positions agree with TRBD2. Written as DNA, the CDR3 is TGTGCCAGCAGCTTAGGGGGGAGGGGCTACGAGCAGTACTTC. It codes for CASSLGGRGYEQYF.